This T cell receptor (beta chain) was sequenced for a study of blood T cell repertoires in COVID-19. Turning to the study itself: The origin of the acute and convalescent COVID-19 samples was the United States, Italy and Spain. PBMCs, B-cell-depleted T cells, or T cells provided the cDNA or gDNA that made up the material.

How the authors handled the data: Counts of nucleated cells, estimated from reference gene primer amplification, were obtained. Profiling relied on immunoSEQ multiplex PCR, and the TCRdb table lists in-frame clones only, not all of them. V and J calls and clone size are those listed in that table; D and trimming were worked out from the DNA. This table has 250,000 to 300,000 clones, 85% to 90% appearing once. Germline values: CDR1 MNHNY, CDR2 SVGAGI (reference sequence). Trimming stripped 2 bases from V and 3 bases from J, with 16 bases between. The CDR3 extends over 16 amino acids. The source is a woman between 50 and 59 years old with COVID-19, enrolled during active disease. The chain uses TRBV6-6 and TRBJ1-1, with D possibly matching TRBD1 (6 bases). What was sequenced was peripheral blood. The CDR3 sequence: CASSYGQGRADTEAFF. CDR3 nucleotide sequence: TGTGCCAGCAGTTACGGTCAGGGGCGAGCGGACACTGAAGCTTTCTTT.